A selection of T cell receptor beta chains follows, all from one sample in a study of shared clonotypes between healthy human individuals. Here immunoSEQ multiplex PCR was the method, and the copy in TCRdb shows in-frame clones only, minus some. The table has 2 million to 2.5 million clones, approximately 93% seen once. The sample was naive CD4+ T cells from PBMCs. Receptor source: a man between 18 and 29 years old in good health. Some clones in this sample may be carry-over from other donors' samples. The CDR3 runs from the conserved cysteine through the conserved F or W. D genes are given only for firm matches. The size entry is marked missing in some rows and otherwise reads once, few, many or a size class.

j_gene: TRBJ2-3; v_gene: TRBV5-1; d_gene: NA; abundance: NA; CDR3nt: TGCGCCAGCAGCTCGGACCGCCCCGGGAGTACGCAGTATTTT; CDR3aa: CASSSDRPGSTQYF
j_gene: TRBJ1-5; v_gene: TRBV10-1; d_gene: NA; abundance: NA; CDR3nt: TGCGCCAGCACCGGACGGATCAATCAGCCCCAGCATTTT; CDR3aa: CASTGRINQPQHF
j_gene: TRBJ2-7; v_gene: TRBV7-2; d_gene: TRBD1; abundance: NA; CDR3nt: TGTGCCAGCAGCCTCACCCGGGACAGTCTTAACTACGAGCAGTACTTC; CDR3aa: CASSLTRDSLNYEQYF
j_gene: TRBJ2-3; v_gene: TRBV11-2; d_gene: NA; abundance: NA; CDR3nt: TGTGCCAGCAGCGTCACCACAGGGTACACAGATACGCAGTATTTT; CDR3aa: CASSVTTGYTDTQYF
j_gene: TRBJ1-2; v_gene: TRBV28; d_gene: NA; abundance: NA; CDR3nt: TGTGCCAGCAGCTCCCTTTATGGCTACACCTTC; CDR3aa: CASSSLYGYTF
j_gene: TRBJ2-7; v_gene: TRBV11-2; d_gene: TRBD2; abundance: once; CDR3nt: TGTGCCAGCAGCTTAGGCGGGAGTACCTACGAGCAGTACTTC; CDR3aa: CASSLGGSTYEQYF
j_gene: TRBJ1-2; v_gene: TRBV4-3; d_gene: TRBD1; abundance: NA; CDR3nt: TGCGCCAGCAGCCAAGATTACGGGACAGGGGGGAATTGGAGAAATGGCTACACCTTC; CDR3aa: CASSQDYGTGGNWRNGYTF
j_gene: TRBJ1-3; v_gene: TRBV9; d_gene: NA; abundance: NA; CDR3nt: TGTGCCAGCAGCGTAGATCTCGAAAGAGGAAACACCATATATTTT; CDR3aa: CASSVDLERGNTIYF
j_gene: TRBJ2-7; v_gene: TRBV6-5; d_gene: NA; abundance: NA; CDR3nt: TGTGCCAGCAGTTACTCTCCGGGGCCCTACTCCTACGAGCAGTACTTC; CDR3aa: CASSYSPGPYSYEQYF
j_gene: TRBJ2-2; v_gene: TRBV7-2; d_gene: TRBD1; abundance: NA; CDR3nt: TGTGCCAGCAGCCTCAACAGGGGGGTAATCGGGGAGCTGTTTTTT; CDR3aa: CASSLNRGVIGELFF
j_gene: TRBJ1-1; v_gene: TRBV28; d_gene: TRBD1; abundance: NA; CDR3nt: TGTGCCAGCAGTTTCACAGGGGGCGTCCTTCACACTGAAGCTTTCTTT; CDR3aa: CASSFTGGVLHTEAFF
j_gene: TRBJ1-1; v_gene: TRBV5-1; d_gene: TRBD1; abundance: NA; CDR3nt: TGCGCCAGCAGCTTGGACGGGACAGGGGGCGATTTAGCTTTCTTT; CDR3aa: CASSLDGTGGDLAFF
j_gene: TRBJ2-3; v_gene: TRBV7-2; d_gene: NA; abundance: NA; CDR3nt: TGTGCCAGCTCCTTGGACAGTTCCACAGATACGCAGTATTTT; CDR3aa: CASSLDSSTDTQYF
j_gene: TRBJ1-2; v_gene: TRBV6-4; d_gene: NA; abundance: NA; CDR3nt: TGTGCCAGCAGTCCCGGGACAAATTATGGATATGGCTACACCTTC; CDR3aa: CASSPGTNYGYGYTF
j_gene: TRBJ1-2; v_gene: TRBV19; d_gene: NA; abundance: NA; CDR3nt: TGTGCCAGTAGTACTACCCGAAGCACATCTAACTATGGCTACACCTTC; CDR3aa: CASSTTRSTSNYGYTF
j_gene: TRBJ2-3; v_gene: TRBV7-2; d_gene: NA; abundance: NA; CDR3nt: TGTGCCAGCAGCCCACCCACGCAAAGCACAGATACGCAGTATTTT; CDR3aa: CASSPPTQSTDTQYF
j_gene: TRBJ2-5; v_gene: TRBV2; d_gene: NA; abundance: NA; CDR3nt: TGTGCCAGCATCGACACAAAACCCGGGACCCAGTACTTC; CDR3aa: CASIDTKPGTQYF
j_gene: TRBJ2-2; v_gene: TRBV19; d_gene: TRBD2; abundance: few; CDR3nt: TGTGCCAGTAGTATATGGACTAGCGGGTCCGGGGAGCTGTTTTTT; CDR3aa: CASSIWTSGSGELFF
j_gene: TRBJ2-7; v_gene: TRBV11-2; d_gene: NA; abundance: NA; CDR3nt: TGTGCCAGCAGCCTCCGAGTCCGGCGCGAGCAGTACTTC; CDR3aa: CASSLRVRREQYF
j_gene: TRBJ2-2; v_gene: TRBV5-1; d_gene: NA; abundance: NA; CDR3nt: TGCGCCAGCAGCTTGGGGACTACGACCGGGGAGCTGTTTTTT; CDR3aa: CASSLGTTTGELFF
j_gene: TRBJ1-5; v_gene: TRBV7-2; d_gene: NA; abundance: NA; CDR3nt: TGTGCCAGCAGCTTAAGGACTAGCAATCAGCCCCAGCATTTT; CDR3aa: CASSLRTSNQPQHF
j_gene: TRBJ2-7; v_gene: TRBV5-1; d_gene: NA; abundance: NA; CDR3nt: TGCGCCAGCAGCTTGGTGGCAGGGGAGAACGAGCAGTACTTC; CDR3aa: CASSLVAGENEQYF
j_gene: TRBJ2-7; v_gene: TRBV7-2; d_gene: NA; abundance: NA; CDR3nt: TGTGCCAGCAGCTTACTCGGGGCCTTATACTACGAGCAGTACTTC; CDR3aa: CASSLLGALYYEQYF
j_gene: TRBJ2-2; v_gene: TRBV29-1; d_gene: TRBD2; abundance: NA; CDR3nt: TGCAGCGTTGAAATCGGGAGGGCCGGCGGGGAGCTGTTTTTT; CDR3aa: CSVEIGRAGGELFF
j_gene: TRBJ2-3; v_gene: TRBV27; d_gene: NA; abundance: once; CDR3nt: TGTGCCAGCAGTTTTTTAGGAACAGATACGCAGTATTTT; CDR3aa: CASSFLGTDTQYF
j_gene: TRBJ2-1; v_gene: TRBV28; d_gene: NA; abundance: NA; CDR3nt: TGTGCCAGCACCCTGGTCCGGGGCTCTGAGCAGTTCTTC; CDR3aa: CASTLVRGSEQFF
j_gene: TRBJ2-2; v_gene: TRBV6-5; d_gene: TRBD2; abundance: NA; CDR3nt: TGTGCCAGCAGGAGACTAGCGGTGGACGGGGAGCTGTTTTTT; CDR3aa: CASRRLAVDGELFF
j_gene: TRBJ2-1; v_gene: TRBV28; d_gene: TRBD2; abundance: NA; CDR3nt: TGTGCCAGCAGTCCCGTGACTAGCGGGACTTACAATGAGCAGTTCTTC; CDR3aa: CASSPVTSGTYNEQFF
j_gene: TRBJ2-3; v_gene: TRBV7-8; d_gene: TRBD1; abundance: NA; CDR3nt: TGTGCCAGCAGCTTTGGGAACAGGGGGACAGATACGCAGTATTTT; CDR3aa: CASSFGNRGTDTQYF
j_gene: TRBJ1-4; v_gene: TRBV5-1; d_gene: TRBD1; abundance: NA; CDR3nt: TGCGCCAGCAGGTCTTGGACAGGGGAGTTTGAAAAACTGTTTTTT; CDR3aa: CASRSWTGEFEKLFF
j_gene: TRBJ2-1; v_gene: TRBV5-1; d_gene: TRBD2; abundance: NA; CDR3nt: TGCGCCAGCAGCTTAGCGGGAGGGGATAGGAATGAGCAGTTCTTC; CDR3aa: CASSLAGGDRNEQFF
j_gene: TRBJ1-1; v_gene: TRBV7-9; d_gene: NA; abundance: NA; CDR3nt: TGTGCCAGCAGCCAAAGGACAAGTGGAGCTTTCTTT; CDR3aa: CASSQRTSGAFF
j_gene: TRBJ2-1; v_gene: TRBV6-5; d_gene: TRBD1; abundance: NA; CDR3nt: TGTGCCAGCAGTCGACAGGGGGTCCATGAGCAGTTCTTC; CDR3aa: CASSRQGVHEQFF
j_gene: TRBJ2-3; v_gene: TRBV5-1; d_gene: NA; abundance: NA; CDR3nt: TGCGCCAGCAGCCGGCCGACAGTCAGTGGTTCAGATACGCAGTATTTT; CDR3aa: CASSRPTVSGSDTQYF
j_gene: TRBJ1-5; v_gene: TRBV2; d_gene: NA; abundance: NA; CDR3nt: TGTGCCAGCTCCCTCCGGTGGGGGGCCTCATATAGCAATCAGCCCCAGCATTTT; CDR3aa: CASSLRWGASYSNQPQHF
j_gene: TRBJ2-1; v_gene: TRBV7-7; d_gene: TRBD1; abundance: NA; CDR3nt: TGTGCCAGCAGCGGTACAGGGGTTGAGCAGTTCTTC; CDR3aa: CASSGTGVEQFF
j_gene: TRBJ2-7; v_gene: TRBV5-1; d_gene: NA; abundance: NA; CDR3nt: TGCGCCAGCAGCTCGGTGGACAAGTCCTACGAGCAGTACTTC; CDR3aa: CASSSVDKSYEQYF
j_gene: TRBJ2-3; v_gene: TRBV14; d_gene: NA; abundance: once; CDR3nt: TGTGCCAGCAGCCAAGCGGACTACGGAATCACAGATACGCAGTATTTT; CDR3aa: CASSQADYGITDTQYF
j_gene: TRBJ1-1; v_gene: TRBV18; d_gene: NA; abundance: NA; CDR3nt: TGTGCCAGCTCACCGTTACAGGGAAACACTGAAGCTTTCTTT; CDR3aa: CASSPLQGNTEAFF
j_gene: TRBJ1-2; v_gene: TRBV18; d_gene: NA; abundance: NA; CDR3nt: TGTGCCAGCTCACCATTGGACAGCACCGGGGATGGCTACACCTTC; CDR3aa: CASSPLDSTGDGYTF
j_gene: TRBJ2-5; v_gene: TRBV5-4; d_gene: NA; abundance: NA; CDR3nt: TGTGCCAGCAGTCAGGGAGGATCTAGGGGCCAAGAGACCCAGTACTTC; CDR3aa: CASSQGGSRGQETQYF
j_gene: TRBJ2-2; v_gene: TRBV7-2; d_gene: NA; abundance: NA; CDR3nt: TGTGCCAGCTGTCAGCAGGAAGGAATCGGGGAGCTGTTTTTT; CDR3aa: CASCQQEGIGELFF
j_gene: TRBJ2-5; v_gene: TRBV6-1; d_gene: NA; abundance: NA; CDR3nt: TGTGCCAGCAGTGACAGTAAGGGTGAGACCCAGTACTTC; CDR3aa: CASSDSKGETQYF
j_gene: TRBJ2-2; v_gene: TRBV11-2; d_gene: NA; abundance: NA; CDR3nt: TGTGCCAGCAGCCCGACAGAGCTCAACACCGGGGAGCTGTTTTTT; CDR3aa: CASSPTELNTGELFF
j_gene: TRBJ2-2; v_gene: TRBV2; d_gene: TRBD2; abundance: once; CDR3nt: TGTGCCAGCAGGGGACTAGCGGGCCCCGGGGAGCTGTTTTTT; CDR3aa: CASRGLAGPGELFF
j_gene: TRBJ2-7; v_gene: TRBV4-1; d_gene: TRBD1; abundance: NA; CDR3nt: TGCGCCAGCAGCCGGGGACAGTCCTACGAGCAGTACTTC; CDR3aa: CASSRGQSYEQYF
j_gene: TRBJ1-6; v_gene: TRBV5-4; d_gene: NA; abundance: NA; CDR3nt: TGTGCCAGCAGCTTGTCCCGTGGCCTTGGGAATTCACCCCTCCACTTT; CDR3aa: CASSLSRGLGNSPLHF
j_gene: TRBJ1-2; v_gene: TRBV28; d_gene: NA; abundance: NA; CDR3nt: TGTGCCAGCAGTCTGGCGGACTATGGCTACACCTTC; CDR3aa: CASSLADYGYTF
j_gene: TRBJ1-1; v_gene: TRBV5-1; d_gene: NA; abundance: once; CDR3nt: TGCGCCAGCAGCCCACGCGAAGGGAACACTGAAGCTTTCTTT; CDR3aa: CASSPREGNTEAFF
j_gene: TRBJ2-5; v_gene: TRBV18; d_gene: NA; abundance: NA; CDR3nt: TGTGCCAGCTCACCCGCAATTGGAGAGACCCAGTACTTC; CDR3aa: CASSPAIGETQYF
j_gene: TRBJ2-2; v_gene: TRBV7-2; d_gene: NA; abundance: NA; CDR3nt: TGTGCCAGCAGCTTAGCGTGGGGTGGCACCGGGGAGCTGTTTTTT; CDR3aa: CASSLAWGGTGELFF
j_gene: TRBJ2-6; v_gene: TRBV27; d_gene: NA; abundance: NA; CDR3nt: TGTGCCAGCAGCCGACAGAGCGGGGCCAACGTCCTGACTTTC; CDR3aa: CASSRQSGANVLTF
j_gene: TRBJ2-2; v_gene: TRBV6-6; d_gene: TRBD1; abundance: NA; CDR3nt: TGTGCCAGCAGTTCGGGACAGGGGGCGCCCGGGGAGCTGTTTTTT; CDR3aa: CASSSGQGAPGELFF
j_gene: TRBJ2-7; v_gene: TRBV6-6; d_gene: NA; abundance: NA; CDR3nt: TGTGCCAGCAGTAAACAGGGTTACGAGCAGTACTTC; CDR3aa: CASSKQGYEQYF
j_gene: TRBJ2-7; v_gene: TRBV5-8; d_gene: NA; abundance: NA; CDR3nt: TGTGCCAGCCTCCGGGGCGGGGGCAGGACTGGATTC; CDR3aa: CASLRGGGRTGF